The sample holds a few counts of the clone carrying this T cell receptor beta chain. The trim removed 2 bases at V and 5 bases at J, leaving 2 bases unmatched. This CDR3 has 13 residues. The germline CDR1 and CDR2 sequences are MNHEY and SVGEGT. These data originate in a study of blood T cell repertoires in COVID-19. Study-wide context: Acute and convalescent COVID-19 specimens originated in the United States, Italy and Spain. Sources were T cells, B-cell-depleted T cells, or PBMCs; the material itself was cDNA or gDNA.

Per the original data handling: Amplification of reference gene primers provided the estimated nucleated cell counts. Sequenced by immunoSEQ multiplex PCR; TCRdb stores in-frame clones only, minus some. V and J calls and clone size come straight from that table; D and trimming were deduced from the DNA. The sample gives about 150,000 clones, around 78% of which show up once; roughly 1.7% is in the top ten. The sequenced sample consisted of peripheral blood. J is TRBJ1-2 and V is TRBV6-2 or TRBV6-3; 7 bases are a match to TRBD1. The clonotype was recovered from an elderly man with acute or convalescent COVID-19. CDR3 region: CASSYPGGYGYTF. Written as DNA, the CDR3 is TGTGCCAGCAGTTACCCAGGGGGATATGGCTACACCTTC.